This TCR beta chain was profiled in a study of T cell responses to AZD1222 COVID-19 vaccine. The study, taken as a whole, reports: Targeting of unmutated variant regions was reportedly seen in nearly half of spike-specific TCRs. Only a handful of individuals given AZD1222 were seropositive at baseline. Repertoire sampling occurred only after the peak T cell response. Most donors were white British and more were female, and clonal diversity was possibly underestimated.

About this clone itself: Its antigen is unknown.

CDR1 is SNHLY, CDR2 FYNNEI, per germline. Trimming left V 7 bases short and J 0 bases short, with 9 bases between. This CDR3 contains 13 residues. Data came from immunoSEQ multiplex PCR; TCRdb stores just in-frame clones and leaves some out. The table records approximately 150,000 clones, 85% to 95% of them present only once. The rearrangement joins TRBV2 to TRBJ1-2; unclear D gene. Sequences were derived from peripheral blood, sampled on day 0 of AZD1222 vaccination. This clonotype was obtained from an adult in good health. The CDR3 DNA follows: TGTGCCAGCATTCTGTATCCTAACTATGGCTACACCTTC. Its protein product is CASILYPNYGYTF.